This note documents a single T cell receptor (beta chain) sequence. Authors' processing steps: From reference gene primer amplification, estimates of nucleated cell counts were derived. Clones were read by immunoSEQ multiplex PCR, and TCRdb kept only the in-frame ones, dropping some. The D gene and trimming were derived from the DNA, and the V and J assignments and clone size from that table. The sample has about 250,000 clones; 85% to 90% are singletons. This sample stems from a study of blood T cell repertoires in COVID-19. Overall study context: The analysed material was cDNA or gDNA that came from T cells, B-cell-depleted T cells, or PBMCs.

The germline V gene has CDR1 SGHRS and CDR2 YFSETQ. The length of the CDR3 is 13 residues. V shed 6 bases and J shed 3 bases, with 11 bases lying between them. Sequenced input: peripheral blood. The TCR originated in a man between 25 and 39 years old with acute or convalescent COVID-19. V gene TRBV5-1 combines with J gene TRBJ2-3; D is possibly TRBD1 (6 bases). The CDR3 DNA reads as TGCGCCAGCAACCCGGGACAAACAGATACGCAGTATTTT. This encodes CASNPGQTDTQYF.